The clone carrying this T cell receptor delta chain was counted a few times. Antigen: not known. Extracted RNA was reverse transcribed into cDNA. The CDR3 regions were amplified by multiplex PCR from V-gene primers to a constant-region primer. TCRdb reprocessed the multiplex PCR reads using CATT. The repertoire has under 25,000 delta-chain clones, roughly 8% of them found once; the top ten carry less than 1%. The CDR3 totals 21 residues. CDR1 GEAIGNYY and CDR2 EKD come from the germline V gene. Deletions cut 0 bases from V and 7 bases from J, with 35 bases between. These data are taken from a study of Vδ1+ human thymocytes. Study-level findings and limits: Donors shared many TRG clonotypes but few TRD clonotypes. Bulk repertoire data may be misinterpreted because of unexpected Vdelta2 sequences. Thymic TRG and TRD repertoires appeared highly polyclonal, with Gaussian CDR3 length distributions.

Alphabeta T cells were depleted, then CD3+ Vdelta1+ Vdelta2- thymocytes were FACS-sorted. This rearrangement joins TRDV2 to TRDJ1; D possibly uses TRDD2 or TRDD3 (5 bases each). The TCR sequence derives from a child in the first two years of life who had congenital heart surgery. Source material: Vdelta1+ gamma-delta thymocytes from the thymus. The subset: FACS-sorted CD3+ TCRalphabeta- TCRVdelta1+ TCRVdelta2- thymocytes. The CDR3 protein is CACDTGGFLTPAQAKVGKLIF. Written as DNA, the CDR3 is TGTGCCTGTGACACCGGGGGGTTCCTGACCCCTGCTCAGGCTAAGGTGGGTAAACTCATCTTT.